In its sample, the clone carrying this T cell receptor beta chain was seen a few times. The target antigen is unknown. Ahead of DNA extraction, samples held 1-10 million cryopreserved PBMC each. This sample stems from a study of long-term antiretroviral therapy in people with HIV. General study points: Comparison with controls showed narrower CDR3 length ranges in HIV repertoires. Once patients were on ART, diversity went higher but still fell short of transplant donor controls.

The CDR3 covers 14 residues. Trimming at V came to 3 bases and at J to 7 bases, leaving 4 bases not matched to a gene. CDR1 and CDR2 from the germline V gene are SGHRS and YFSETQ. Researchers report immunoSEQ v3.0 was run at survey level. Assay: immunoSEQ multiplex PCR; the TCRdb copy retains only in-frame clones and omits some. The sample has around 21,000 clones; about nine tenths are singletons. The sequence derives from a woman under 40 with HIV. Sequencing was performed on unsorted PBMCs, taken about 4.5 years before starting antiretroviral therapy. V gene TRBV5-1 combines with J gene TRBJ1-6; 7 bases line up with TRBD1. CDR3 bases: TGCGCCAGCAGCTCCACAGGGGCCAATTCACCCCTCCACTTT. It codes for CASSSTGANSPLHF. Full variable domain (outside the CDR3, taken from reference TRBV5-1 and TRBJ1-6): KAGVTQTPRYLIKTRGQQVTLSCSPISGHRSVSWYQQTPGQGLQFLFEYFSETQRNKGNFPGRFSGRQFSNSRSEMNVSTLELGDSALYLCASSSTGANSPLHFGNGTRLTVT.